The clone carrying this T cell receptor (beta chain) appeared once. Its antigen is as yet unknown. This entry is derived from a study of T-cell reconstitution after alpha-beta-depleted transplantation in children. Study conclusions and caveats: It was surviving recipient T cells and thymic progenitors that gave some patients high TCRbeta diversity at day 60.

Unique molecular identifiers were incorporated when the TCRbeta library was constructed. TCRdb itself ran the PCR reads through MiXCR, one entry per CDR3 protein. Here the sample spans about 540,000 distinct CDR3 sequences, over 20% being singletons. The CDR3 covers 14 residues. Trimming removed 5 bases from V and 7 bases from J, with 15 bases in between. Sequences were derived from PBMCs, sampled before TCRalphabeta/CD19-depleted stem cell transplant. The receptor was isolated from a boy under two years old with Wiskott-Aldrich syndrome, due to receive a stem cell transplant. This chain joins TRBV12-3 or TRBV12-4 and TRBJ2-4, with D possibly being TRBD2 (5 bases). The CDR3 protein is CASSPIPGWNIQYF. CDR3 DNA sequence: TGTGCCAGCAGTCCGATACCGGGGTGGAACATTCAGTACTTC.